The following is a T cell receptor beta chain sequence with its context. The data were obtained in a study of blood T cell repertoires in COVID-19. Turning to the study itself: Collection of acute and convalescent COVID-19 samples took place in the United States, Italy and Spain.

TCRdb's copy holds only in-frame clones and misses some; the assay was immunoSEQ multiplex PCR. The data hold 52,000 or so clones, with about 88% observed a single time. The V end was cut by 6 bases, the J end by 0 bases, with 12 bases between. CDR1 and CDR2 from the germline V gene are SNHLY and FYNNEI. This CDR3 contains 15 residues. The sample taken for sequencing was peripheral blood. This clonotype was sampled from a man in his sixties with active COVID-19. The chain uses TRBV2 and TRBJ1-3; tentatively, D is TRBD1 (5 bases). The CDR3 bases are TGTGCCAGCAGGAGCCAGGGTACCTCTGGAAACACCATATATTTT. Translation: CASRSQGTSGNTIYF.